These 8 T cell receptor beta chains were all obtained from the same sample, sequenced in a study of spatial heterogeneity in lung cancer. Stated time point: blood at routine non-recurrence follow-up after resection. Sequencing covered unsorted whole RNA taken from tumor, nontumor lung or frozen PBMC. TCRdb reprocessed the 5' RACE reads with MiXCR, giving one entry per CDR3 protein. Of roughly 120,000 distinct CDR3 sequences detected, less than 15% appear once; the ten largest clones hold approximately 15%. Sequenced material: PBMCs, taken at follow-up. The receptors derive from a male donor with early-stage non-small cell lung cancer.

This clonotype has only a few counts. This sequence joins TRBV11-2 and TRBJ2-7; 8 bases match TRBD2. The germline gives CDR1 SGHAT, CDR2 FQNNGV. This CDR3 spans 14 amino acids. Germline trimming cut 1 base from V and 5 bases from J; bases unmatched to any gene: 4. In DNA form, the CDR3 reads TGTGCCAGCAGCTTAGTTGCGGGAGGAAACGAGCAGTACTTC. Residues: CASSLVAGGNEQYF.

A remark on this clonotype: A much larger clone sits a single nucleotide away, making a read error possible. V gene TRBV7-9 combines with J gene TRBJ2-7, with D perhaps matching TRBD2 (5 bases). Germline CDR1 SEHNR, CDR2 FQNEAQ (reference sequence). This CDR3 has 10 residues. CDR3 in amino acids: CTSGQNEQYF. CDR3 coding DNA: TGTACCAGCGGCCAGAACGAGCAGTACTTC.

V usage is TRBV25-1 and J usage is TRBJ1-2; TRBD1 might be the D (6 bases). The V gene's germline CDR1 is MGHDK and CDR2 SYGVNS. V shed 6 bases and J shed 4 bases, with 9 bases lying between them. The CDR3 runs to 12 residues. The CDR3 spells CASRWGPYGYTF. In DNA form, the CDR3 reads TGTGCCAGCAGGTGGGGGCCCTATGGCTACACCTTC.

This clonotype has at least ten counts. The chain links TRBV19 to TRBJ1-5; 7 nucleotides align to TRBD1. V shed 1 base, J shed 7 bases, and the junction held 7 bases outside the gene matches. The CDR3 spans 15 residues. Germline loops: CDR1 LNHDA, CDR2 SQIVND (reference sequence). CDR3 sequence reads: CASSIVGRGSQPQHF. CDR3 nucleotide sequence: TGTGCCAGTAGTATAGTGGGCAGGGGGAGCCAGCCCCAGCATTTT.

The gene calls are TRBV5-6 and TRBJ2-3, with D perhaps given as TRBD1 or TRBD2 (5 bases each). CDR1 is SGHDT and CDR2 is YYEEEE in the germline V gene. Trimming pared 0 bases from V and 1 base from J, leaving 9 bases between. The CDR3 loop spans 15 amino acids. CDR3 sequence: CASSLGQRGTDTQYF. The DNA for the CDR3 is TGTGCCAGCAGCTTGGGACAGAGGGGCACAGATACGCAGTATTTT.

This clonotype came up many times. V and J are TRBV7-9 and TRBJ1-6; no firm D call. In germline, CDR1 is SEHNR, CDR2 FQNEAQ (reference sequence). The V gene lost 1 base and the J gene lost 8 bases, with 12 bases spanning the gap. The CDR3 extends over 15 amino acids. The CDR3 spells CASSLDLGRYSPLHF. The CDR3 nucleotides read TGTGCCAGCAGCTTAGATTTAGGCAGGTATTCACCCCTCCACTTT. The complete variable domain, with remaining parts taken from reference TRBV7-9 and TRBJ1-6, reads DTGVSQNPRHKITKRGQNVTFRCDPISEHNRLYWYRQTLGQGPEFLTYFQNEAQLEKSRLLSDRFSAERPKGSFSTLEIQRTEQGDSAMYLCASSLDLGRYSPLHFGNGTRLTVT.

At least ten counts were recorded for this clonotype. The chain links TRBV15 to TRBJ1-6; 7 bases are a match to TRBD1. With 6 bases clipped from V and 8 bases from J, the junction kept 4 bases outside the gene matches. The CDR3 loop spans 13 amino acids. Germline values: CDR1 LNHNV, CDR2 YYDKDF (reference sequence). The CDR3 reads CATRTGLDSPLHF. As DNA, the CDR3 is TGTGCCACCAGGACAGGGTTGGATTCACCCCTCCACTTT.

This chain joins TRBV20-1 and TRBJ1-5; weak D call: TRBD1 (5 bases). Germline V gene data show CDR1 as DFQATT and CDR2 as SNEGSKA (reference sequence). V was trimmed by 3 bases and J by 2 bases, leaving 17 bases between them. This CDR3 spans 16 amino acids. Here the CDR3 DNA reads TGCAGTGCTAGGTTTCCCGGGGCGGCTGGCAATCAGCCCCAGCATTTT. Protein: CSARFPGAAGNQPQHF.